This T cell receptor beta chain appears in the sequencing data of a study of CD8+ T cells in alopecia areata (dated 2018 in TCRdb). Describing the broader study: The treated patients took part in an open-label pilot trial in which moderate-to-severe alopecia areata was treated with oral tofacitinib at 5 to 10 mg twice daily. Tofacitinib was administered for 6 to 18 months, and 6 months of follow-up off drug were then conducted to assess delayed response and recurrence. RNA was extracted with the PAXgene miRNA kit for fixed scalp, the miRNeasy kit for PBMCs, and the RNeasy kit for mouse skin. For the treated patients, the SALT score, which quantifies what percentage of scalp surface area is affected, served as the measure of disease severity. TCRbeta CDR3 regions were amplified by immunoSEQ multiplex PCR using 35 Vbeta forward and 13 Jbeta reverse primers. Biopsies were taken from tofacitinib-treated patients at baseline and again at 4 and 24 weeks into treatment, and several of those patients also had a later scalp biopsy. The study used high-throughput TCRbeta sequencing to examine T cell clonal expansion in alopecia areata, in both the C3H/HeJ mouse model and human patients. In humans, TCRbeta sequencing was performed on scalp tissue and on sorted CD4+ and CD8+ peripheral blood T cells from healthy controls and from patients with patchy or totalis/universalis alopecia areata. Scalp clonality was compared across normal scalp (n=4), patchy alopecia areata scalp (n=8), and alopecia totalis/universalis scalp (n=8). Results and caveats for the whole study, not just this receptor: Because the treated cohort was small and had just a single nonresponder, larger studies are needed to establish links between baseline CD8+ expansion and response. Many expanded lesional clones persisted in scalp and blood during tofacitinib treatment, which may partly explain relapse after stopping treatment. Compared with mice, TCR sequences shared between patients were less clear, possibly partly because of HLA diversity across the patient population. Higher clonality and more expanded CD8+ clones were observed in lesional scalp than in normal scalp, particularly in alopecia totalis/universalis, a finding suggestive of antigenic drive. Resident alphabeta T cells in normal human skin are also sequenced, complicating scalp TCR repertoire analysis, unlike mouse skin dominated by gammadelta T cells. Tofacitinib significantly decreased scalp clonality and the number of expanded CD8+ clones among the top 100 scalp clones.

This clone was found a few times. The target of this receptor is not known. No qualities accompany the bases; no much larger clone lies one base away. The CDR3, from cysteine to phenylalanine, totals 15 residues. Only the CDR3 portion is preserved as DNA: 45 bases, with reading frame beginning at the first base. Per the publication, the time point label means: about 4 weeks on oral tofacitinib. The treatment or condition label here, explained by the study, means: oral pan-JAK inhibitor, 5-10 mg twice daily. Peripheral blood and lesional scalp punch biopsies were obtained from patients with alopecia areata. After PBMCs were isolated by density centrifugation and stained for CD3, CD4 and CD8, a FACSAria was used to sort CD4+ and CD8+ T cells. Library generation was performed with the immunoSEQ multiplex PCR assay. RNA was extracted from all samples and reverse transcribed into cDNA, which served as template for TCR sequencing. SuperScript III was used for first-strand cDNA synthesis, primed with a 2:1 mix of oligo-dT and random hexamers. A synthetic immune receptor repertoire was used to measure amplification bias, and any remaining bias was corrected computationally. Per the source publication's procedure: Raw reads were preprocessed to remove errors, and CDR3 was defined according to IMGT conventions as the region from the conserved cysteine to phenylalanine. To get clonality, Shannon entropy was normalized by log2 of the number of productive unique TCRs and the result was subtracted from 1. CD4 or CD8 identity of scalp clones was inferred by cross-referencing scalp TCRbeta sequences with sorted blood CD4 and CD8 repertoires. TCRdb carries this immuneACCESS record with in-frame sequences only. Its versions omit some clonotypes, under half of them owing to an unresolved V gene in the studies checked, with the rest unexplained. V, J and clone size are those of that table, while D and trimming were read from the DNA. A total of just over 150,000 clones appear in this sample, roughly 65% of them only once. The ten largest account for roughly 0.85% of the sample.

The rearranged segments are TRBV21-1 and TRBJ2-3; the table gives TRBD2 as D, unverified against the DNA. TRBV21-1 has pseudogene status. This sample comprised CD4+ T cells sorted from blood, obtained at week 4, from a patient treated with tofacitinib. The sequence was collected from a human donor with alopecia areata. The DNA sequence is TGTGCCAGCAGCAAAGCCCAGCGGGCGACAGATACGCAGTATTTT. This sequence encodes CASSKAQRATDTQYF.